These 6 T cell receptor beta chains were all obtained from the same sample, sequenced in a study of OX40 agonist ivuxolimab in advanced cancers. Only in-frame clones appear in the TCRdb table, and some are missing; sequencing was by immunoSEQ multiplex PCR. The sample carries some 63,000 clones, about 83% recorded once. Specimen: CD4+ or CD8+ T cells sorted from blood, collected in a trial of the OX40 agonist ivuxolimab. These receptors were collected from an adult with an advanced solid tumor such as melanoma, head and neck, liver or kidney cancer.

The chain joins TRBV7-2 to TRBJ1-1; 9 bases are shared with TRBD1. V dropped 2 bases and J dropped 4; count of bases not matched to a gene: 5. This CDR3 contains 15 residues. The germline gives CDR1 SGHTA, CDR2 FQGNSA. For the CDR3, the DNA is TGTGCCAGCAGCTTATACTCGGGACAGGGCACTGAAGCTTTCTTT. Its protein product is CASSLYSGQGTEAFF.

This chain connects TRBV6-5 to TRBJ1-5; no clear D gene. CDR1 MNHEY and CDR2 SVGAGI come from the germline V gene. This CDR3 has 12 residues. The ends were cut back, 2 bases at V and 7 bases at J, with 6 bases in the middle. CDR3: CASSYALQPQHF. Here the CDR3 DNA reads TGTGCCAGCAGTTACGCTTTGCAGCCCCAGCATTTT.

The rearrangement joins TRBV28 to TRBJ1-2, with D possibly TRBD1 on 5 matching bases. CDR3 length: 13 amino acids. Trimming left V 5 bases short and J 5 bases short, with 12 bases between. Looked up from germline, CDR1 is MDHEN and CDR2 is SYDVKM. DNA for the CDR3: TGTGCCAGCAGTCGGGACGTATTTTATGGCTACACCTTC. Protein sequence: CASSRDVFYGYTF.

This CDR3 reads CASGIEPGQVGDGYTF. DNA for the CDR3: TGTGCTAGTGGTATCGAGCCGGGACAGGTGGGGGATGGCTACACCTTC. The chain combines TRBV12-5 with TRBJ1-2; 8 nucleotides match TRBD1. This CDR3 has 16 residues. The V gene's germline CDR1 is LGHNT and CDR2 FRNRAP. Losses at the gene ends were 5 bases for V and 6 bases for J; bases not matched to a gene: 14.

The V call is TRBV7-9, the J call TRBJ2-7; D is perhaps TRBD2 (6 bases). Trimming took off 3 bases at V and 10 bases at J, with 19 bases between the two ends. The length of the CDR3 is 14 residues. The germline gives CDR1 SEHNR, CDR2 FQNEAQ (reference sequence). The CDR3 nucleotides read TGTGCCAGCAGCTTGGATCCTAGCGCCTCGGAACAGTACTTC. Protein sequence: CASSLDPSASEQYF.

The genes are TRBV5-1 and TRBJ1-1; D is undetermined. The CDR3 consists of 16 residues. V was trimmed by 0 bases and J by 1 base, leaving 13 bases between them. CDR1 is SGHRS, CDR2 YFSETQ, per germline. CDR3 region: CASSLDQLSSNTEAFF. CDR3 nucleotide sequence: TGCGCCAGCAGCTTGGATCAGCTATCATCGAACACTGAAGCTTTCTTT.